This record concerns one T cell receptor beta chain sequence. Its antigen remains unknown. The source of the sample is a study of cytomegalovirus exposure and HLA in healthy donors. CDR3 length: 13 amino acids. The V gene lost 6 bases and the J gene lost 8 bases, with 16 bases spanning the gap. Germline CDR1 is SNHLY and CDR2 is FYNNEI. The protocol was immunoSEQ multiplex PCR, while the TCRdb copy is restricted to in-frame clones and leaves out a portion. The table shows 50,000 to 80,000 clones, with 90% to 95% occurring only once. General study results and limits: The tendency of first-cohort TCR clusters to co-occur in the 100 to 150 validation repertoires was identified by a subsequent analysis.

The sample comprised PBMCs. The receptor was isolated from a young woman in good health and CMV-seropositive. The genes are TRBV2 and TRBJ1-2; D call uncertain. The CDR3 DNA is TGTGCCAGCAGATCGGACGGCCCGGGGGGCTACACCTTC. Its translation is CASRSDGPGGYTF. Full variable domain (rest looked up from reference TRBV2 and TRBJ1-2): EPEVTQTPSHQVTQMGQEVILRCVPISNHLYFYWYRQILGQKVEFLVSFYNNEISEKSEIFDDQFSVERPDGSNFTLKIRSTKLEDSAMYFCASRSDGPGGYTFGSGTRLTVV.